What follows are 18 T cell receptor beta chains derived from one specimen sequenced in a study of OX40 agonist ivuxolimab in advanced cancers. Generated by immunoSEQ multiplex PCR, the TCRdb table keeps only in-frame clones and is missing some. The sample lists some 110,000 clones; 80% to 95% were seen once. Sequencing was performed on CD4+ or CD8+ T cells sorted from blood, taken in a trial of the OX40 agonist ivuxolimab. These receptors were taken from an adult with an advanced solid tumor such as melanoma, head and neck, liver or kidney cancer.

The rearrangement links TRBV5-1 to TRBJ1-5; D gene ambiguous. Trimming left V 4 bases short and J 5 bases short, with 13 bases between. The CDR3 sequence is 14 residues long. Germline lookup yields CDR1 SGHRS and CDR2 YFSETQ. The CDR3 DNA reads TGCGCCAGCAGCCTCTCGGGAGGAGATCAGCCCCAGCATTTT. It encodes CASSLSGGDQPQHF.

The rearrangement links TRBV28 to TRBJ2-3; TRBD2 matches at 11 bases. The CDR3 extends over 19 amino acids. The trim removed 5 bases at V and 4 bases at J, leaving 17 bases unmatched. Germline CDR1 reads MDHEN; CDR2 reads SYDVKM. The CDR3 DNA reads TGTGCCAGCAGTACCCCAGGTAGCGGGAGGGCTAGTCCCCCAGATACGCAGTATTTT. Translating gives CASSTPGSGRASPPDTQYF.

The chain recombines TRBV18 with TRBJ2-2; D is ambiguous. Germline values: CDR1 KGHSH, CDR2 LQKENI. V lost 2 bases to trimming and J lost 4 bases, with 5 bases between them. This CDR3 spans 13 amino acids. The CDR3 DNA sequence: TGTGCCAGCTCACCAAAATCCACCGGGGAGCTGTTTTTT. Translating gives CASSPKSTGELFF.

The chain is built from TRBV28 and TRBJ1-5; the D gene is possibly TRBD1 (5 bases). With 6 bases removed from V and 2 bases from J, the gap between germline ends came to 20 bases. The CDR3 loop spans 17 amino acids. The germline gives CDR1 MDHEN, CDR2 SYDVKM. In nucleotides, the CDR3 is TGTGCCAGCAGCTCAGTGGGGGGTGGGGTTCGCAATCAGCCCCAGCATTTT. Translation: CASSSVGGGVRNQPQHF.

This chain joins TRBV27 and TRBJ2-7; D might be TRBD2 (6 bases). The CDR3 has 15 residues. CDR1 and CDR2 from the germline V gene are MNHEY and SMNVEV (reference sequence). The V and J ends lost 2 bases and 10 bases respectively, with 21 bases between them. The CDR3 loop reads CASSLRASVRGVQYF. The CDR3 DNA is TGTGCCAGCAGTTTACGGGCTAGCGTCAGAGGAGTTCAGTACTTC.

The rearrangement links TRBV15 to TRBJ1-5; the D gene is possibly TRBD1 (6 bases). The V and J ends lost 6 bases and 2 bases respectively, with 17 bases between them. The CDR3 runs to 16 residues. CDR1 LNHNV and CDR2 YYDKDF come from the germline V gene (reference sequence). As DNA, the CDR3 is TGTGCCACCAGATGGGGAAGGGGGACGCGCAATCAGCCCCAGCATTTT. As protein: CATRWGRGTRNQPQHF.

CDR3 sequence (DNA): TGTGCCAGCAGTTCAACGGTCGAGCAGTACTTC. This codes for CASSSTVEQYF. V is TRBV28 and J is TRBJ2-7; D is undetermined. The germline gives CDR1 MDHEN, CDR2 SYDVKM. The CDR3 has 11 residues. V was clipped by 4 bases and J by 6 bases, with 7 bases between them.

The chain recombines TRBV7-8 with TRBJ2-4, with TRBD2 identical over 13 bases. The trim removed 4 bases at V and 1 base at J, leaving 7 bases unmatched. Germline values: CDR1 SGHVS, CDR2 FQNEAQ. This CDR3 region has 18 residues. The CDR3, as DNA: TGTGCCAGCAGCTCTCCACTAGCGGGAGGGCTGGCCAAAAACATTCAGTACTTC. Translation: CASSSPLAGGLAKNIQYF.

The chain links TRBV9 to TRBJ2-3, with TRBD1 matching over 9 bases. Germline V gives CDR1 SGDLS, CDR2 YYNGEE. CDR3 size: 16 residues. Unmatched junction bases numbered 8, after V lost 3 bases and J lost 3 bases. The chain's CDR3 is CASSGYRGLSTDTQYF. In nucleotides, the CDR3 is TGTGCCAGCAGCGGATACAGGGGGCTTTCGACAGATACGCAGTATTTT.

This rearrangement joins TRBV5-1 to TRBJ1-1, with a weak D call TRBD1 (5 bases). The CDR3 totals 16 residues. V lost 4 bases and J 0 bases, leaving 16 bases between the germline ends. Germline V gives CDR1 SGHRS, CDR2 YFSETQ. The CDR3 protein is CASSPLGAGLNTEAFF. The CDR3 DNA reads as TGCGCCAGCAGCCCGCTAGGGGCAGGGCTGAACACTGAAGCTTTCTTT.

V and J are TRBV7-3 and TRBJ2-7; D is ambiguous. This CDR3 spans 14 amino acids. V shed 6 bases and J shed 5 bases, with 17 bases lying between them. Germline CDR1 and CDR2: SGHTA and FQGTGA. This CDR3 is CASRRPDLIHEQYF. The CDR3 DNA reads as TGTGCCAGCAGAAGACCCGACCTGATTCACGAGCAGTACTTC.

This sequence joins TRBV11-2 and TRBJ2-1, with D possibly TRBD2 on 6 matching bases. This CDR3 contains 17 residues. V gave up 1 base and J gave up 7 bases, with 20 bases separating them. Germline loops: CDR1 SGHAT, CDR2 FQNNGV. CDR3: CASSLAFTSIRINEQFF. The CDR3, as DNA: TGTGCCAGCAGCTTAGCCTTCACTAGCATAAGGATTAATGAGCAGTTCTTC.

The J gene is TRBJ2-1, the V gene TRBV13; TRBD2 aligns across 8 bases. V was pared by 5 bases and J by 7 bases, with 13 bases of the junction left unmatched. The CDR3 is 16 amino acids. CDR1 is PRHDT and CDR2 is FYEKMQ in the germline V gene (reference sequence). The CDR3 DNA reads TGTGCCAGCAGCCAGAGGGGGAGCGGGAGAGGTAATGAGCAGTTCTTC. Residues: CASSQRGSGRGNEQFF.

The V call is TRBV5-5, the J call TRBJ1-2, with 7 positions matching TRBD1. CDR1 is SGHKS, CDR2 YYEKEE, per germline (reference sequence). V was clipped by 4 bases and J by 8 bases; unmatched bases: 8. CDR3 length: 13 amino acids. The CDR3 DNA reads TGTGCCAGCAGCGAGACGACAGGGTCCGGCTACACCTTC. It is translated as CASSETTGSGYTF.

The chain combines TRBV9 with TRBJ2-3, with 8 positions matching TRBD2. V lost 4 bases, J lost 1 base, and 8 bases stayed unmatched. The V gene's germline CDR1 is SGDLS and CDR2 YYNGEE. CDR3 length: 16 residues. CDR3 in amino acids: CASSPRAGGGTDTQYF. As DNA, the CDR3 is TGTGCCAGCAGCCCCCGGGCGGGAGGAGGCACAGATACGCAGTATTTT.

The chain joins TRBV30 to TRBJ2-5; D not certain. V was pared by 2 bases and J by 2 bases, with 6 bases between. Per the germline V gene, CDR1 is GTSNPN and CDR2 is SVGIG (reference sequence). The CDR3 totals 12 residues. This CDR3 is CAWSIGQETQYF. Here the CDR3 DNA reads TGTGCCTGGAGTATTGGTCAAGAGACCCAGTACTTC.

The rearrangement uses TRBV19 and TRBJ1-2, with 7 bases aligning to TRBD1. Trimming took 2 bases from V and 4 from J; bases not matched to a gene: 7. CDR1 and CDR2 (germline): LNHDA, SQIVND (reference sequence). CDR3 length: 15 residues. CDR3 bases: TGTGCCAGTAGTATACTAGAGGGACAGTTCTATGGCTACACCTTC. It specifies CASSILEGQFYGYTF.

The chain employs TRBV28 and TRBJ2-7; D remains unclear. Per germline, CDR1 MDHEN and CDR2 SYDVKM. CDR3 length: 12 residues. The V end was cut by 3 bases, the J end by 4 bases, with 7 bases between. The CDR3 region is CASSFQEYEQYF. The CDR3 DNA is TGTGCCAGCAGTTTCCAGGAATACGAGCAGTACTTC. Complete variable domain (other parts from reference TRBV28 and TRBJ2-7): DVKVTQSSRYLVKRTGEKVFLECVQDMDHENMFWYRQDPGLGLRLIYFSYDVKMKEKGDIPEGYSVSREKKERFSLILESASTNQTSMYLCASSFQEYEQYFGPGTRLTVT.